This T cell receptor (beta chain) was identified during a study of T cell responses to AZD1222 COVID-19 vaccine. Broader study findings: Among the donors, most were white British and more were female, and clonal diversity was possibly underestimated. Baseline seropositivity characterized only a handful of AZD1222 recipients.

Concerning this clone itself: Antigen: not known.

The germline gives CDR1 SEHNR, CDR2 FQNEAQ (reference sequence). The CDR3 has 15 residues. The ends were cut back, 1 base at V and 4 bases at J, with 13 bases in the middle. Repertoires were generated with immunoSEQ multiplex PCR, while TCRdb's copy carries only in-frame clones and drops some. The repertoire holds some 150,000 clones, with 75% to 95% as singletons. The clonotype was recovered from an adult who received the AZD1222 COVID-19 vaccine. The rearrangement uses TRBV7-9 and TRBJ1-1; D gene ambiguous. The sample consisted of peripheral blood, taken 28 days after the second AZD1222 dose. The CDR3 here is CASSLGFGLRTEAFF. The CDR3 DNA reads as TGTGCCAGCAGCTTAGGGTTCGGGTTGCGCACTGAAGCTTTCTTT.